The sequence of this T cell receptor beta chain was determined in a study of control samples from healthy donors and cancer patients. This CDR3 region has 13 residues. Germline CDR1 is KGHDR and CDR2 is SFDVKD. Trimming removed 9 bases from V and 7 bases from J; junction bases left unmatched: 6. The assay was immunoSEQ multiplex PCR, and TCRdb's table has in-frame clones only and misses some. Of about 100,000 clones listed, about 90% are singletons. The source material was blood. The V and J genes are TRBV24-1 and TRBJ2-1; 9 bases are a match to TRBD1. The receptor was derived from a woman between 45 and 65 years old in good health. The CDR3 nucleotides are TGTGCCACCTCGGGACAGGGATTTAATGAGCAGTTCTTC. This sequence encodes CATSGQGFNEQFF.